The rows below give T cell receptor beta chains drawn from one sample of a study of blood T cell repertoires in COVID-19. Sequenced by immunoSEQ multiplex PCR; TCRdb stores in-frame clones only, minus some. The sample records under 200,000 clones, roughly 84% being singletons. Sequencing input: peripheral blood. These TCRs come from a man between 65 and 85 years old with active or convalescent COVID-19. Both conserved end residues are part of each CDR3. Fields, in order: J gene, D gene, clone size, CDR3 length, V gene, CDR3 DNA, CDR3 protein. A D gene is named only where the DNA matches it firmly. Size is stated for part of the rows, as once, few or many counts, or as a class when the clone is expanded.

TRBJ1-3 | - | once | 15 | TRBV18 | TGTGCCAGCTCACCCCTAGGAGACTCTGGAAACACCATATATTTT | CASSPLGDSGNTIYF
TRBJ2-1 | TRBD2 | - | 15 | TRBV3-1/TRBV3-2 | TGTGCCAGCAGCCCGACTAGCGGGAGTTACAATGAGCAGTTCTTC | CASSPTSGSYNEQFF
TRBJ1-2 | - | once | 12 | TRBV5-1 | TGCGCCAGCAGCGACAACCGCTATGGCTACACCTTC | CASSDNRYGYTF
TRBJ2-3 | - | - | 15 | TRBV28 | TGTGCCAGCAGTTTAAGCGGGCCGATAGGGGATACGCAGTATTTT | CASSLSGPIGDTQYF
TRBJ2-6 | - | - | 15 | TRBV9 | TGTGCCAGCAGCGTCAGGGCTCCTGGGGCCAACGTCCTGACTTTC | CASSVRAPGANVLTF
TRBJ2-5 | - | - | 15 | TRBV7-6 | TGTGCCAGCAGCTTAGCGCGGGCTTTCCAAGAGACCCAGTACTTC | CASSLARAFQETQYF
TRBJ2-1 | TRBD2 | - | 17 | TRBV27 | TGTGCCAGCACCGTTCCGCCGGGACTAGCGGGAGCAGGAGAGCAGTTCTTC | CASTVPPGLAGAGEQFF
TRBJ1-2 | TRBD1 | - | 14 | TRBV7-9 | TGTGCCAGCAGCCCTTACACAGGGGAGTATGGCTACACCTTC | CASSPYTGEYGYTF
TRBJ1-1 | - | - | 15 | TRBV28 | TGTGCCAGCAGTTTACCCGGGACTTTGAGCACTGAAGCTTTCTTT | CASSLPGTLSTEAFF
TRBJ2-1 | - | - | 13 | TRBV27 | TGTGCCAGCAGTCAACAGGTTTACAATGAGCAGTTCTTC | CASSQQVYNEQFF
TRBJ2-3 | TRBD2 | - | 17 | TRBV24-1 | TGTGCCACCAGTGATCGGACTAGCGGGAGGAACACAGATACGCAGTATTTT | CATSDRTSGRNTDTQYF
TRBJ1-5 | TRBD1 | - | 14 | TRBV7-8 | TGTGCCAGCAGCTTAGCACAGGGGGGTCAGCCCCAGCATTTT | CASSLAQGGQPQHF
TRBJ2-1 | TRBD2 | - | 16 | TRBV19 | TGTGCCAGTAGTATGGGACTGACTAGCGGGGGGGATGAGCAGTTCTTC | CASSMGLTSGGDEQFF
TRBJ2-3 | - | once | 15 | TRBV20-1 | TGCAGTGCTAGTAATGGACAGCGGAGGACAGATACGCAGTATTTT | CSASNGQRRTDTQYF
TRBJ1-1 | - | once | 14 | TRBV25-1 | TGTGCCAGCACCAGCCGGGGGGCTGGAACTGAAGCTTTCTTT | CASTSRGAGTEAFF
TRBJ1-2 | TRBD1 | once | 14 | TRBV5-6 | TGTGCCAGCAGCCACAGGGGAGGCTCTAGGGGCTACACCTTC | CASSHRGGSRGYTF
TRBJ2-7 | - | - | 14 | TRBV3-1/TRBV3-2 | TGTGCCAGCAGCCAAGACCCGGGATCCTACGAGCAGTACTTC | CASSQDPGSYEQYF
TRBJ2-7 | - | - | 11 | TRBV7-9 | TGTGCCAGCAGCTTAGCCCAGGGCTTGTACTTC | CASSLAQGLYF
TRBJ1-6 | TRBD1 | - | 13 | TRBV19 | TGTGCCAGTGAACGGACAGGAGCATCACCCCTCCACTTT | CASERTGASPLHF
TRBJ1-2 | - | - | 10 | TRBV20-1 | TGCAGTGCTAGTCTATATGGCTACACCTTC | CSASLYGYTF
TRBJ2-7 | TRBD2 | - | 13 | TRBV10-2 | TGCGCCAGCAGTGGGCTAGCGGGAAACGAGCAGTACTTC | CASSGLAGNEQYF
TRBJ2-1 | TRBD2 | - | 14 | TRBV29-1 | TGCAGCGAACAACTAGCGGGAGGTCACAATGAGCAGTTCTTC | CSEQLAGGHNEQFF
TRBJ1-1 | TRBD1 | - | 16 | TRBV5-1 | TGCGCCAGCAGCTTGGGACAGGGCGGTAGGGACACTGAAGCTTTCTTT | CASSLGQGGRDTEAFF
TRBJ1-1 | - | - | 14 | TRBV7-9 | TGTGCCAGCAGCTTAGGCCTACTGAACACTGAAGCTTTCTTT | CASSLGLLNTEAFF